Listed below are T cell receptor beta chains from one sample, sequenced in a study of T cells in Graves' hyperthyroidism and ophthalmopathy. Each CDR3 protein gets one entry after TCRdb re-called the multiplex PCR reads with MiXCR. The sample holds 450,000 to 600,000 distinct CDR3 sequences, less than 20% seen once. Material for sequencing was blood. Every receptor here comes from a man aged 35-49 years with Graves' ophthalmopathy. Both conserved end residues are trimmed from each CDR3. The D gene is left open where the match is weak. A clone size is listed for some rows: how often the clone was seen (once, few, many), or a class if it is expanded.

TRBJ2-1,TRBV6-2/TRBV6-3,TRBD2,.,ASSPGLAGDSSYNEQF
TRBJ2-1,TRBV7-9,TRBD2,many,ASSAGLAGIDEQF
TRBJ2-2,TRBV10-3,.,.,AISEWLAGDNTGELF
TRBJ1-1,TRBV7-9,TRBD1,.,ASSPTGDEAF
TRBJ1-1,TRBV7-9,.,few,ASSLVAVNTEAF
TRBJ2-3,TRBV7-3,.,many,ASSLSATDTQY
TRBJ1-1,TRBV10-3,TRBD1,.,ATRPGTGGGSTEAF
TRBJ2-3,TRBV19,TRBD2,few,ATQRERSTDTQY
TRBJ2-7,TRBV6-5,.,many,ASSYRGRPYEQY
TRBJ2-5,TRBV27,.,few,ASNRGGPQETQY
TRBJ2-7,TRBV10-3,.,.,AISESLGGAYEQY
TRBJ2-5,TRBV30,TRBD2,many,AWRRLGTSGGGETQY
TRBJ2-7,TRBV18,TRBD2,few,ASSPISGGARYEQY
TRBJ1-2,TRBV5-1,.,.,ASSLEPGANYGYT